These 26 T cell receptor beta chains share one sample of origin, sequenced in a study of beta chain features in type 1 diabetes. Expressed TCRB transcripts were sequenced after all isolated RNA was converted to cDNA. Profiling relied on immunoSEQ multiplex PCR, and the TCRdb table lists in-frame clones only, not all of them. The sample includes about 470,000 clones, 30% of them seen just once. Sequenced material: naive CD4+ T cells from blood. These receptors all stem from a man younger than 35 in good health.

The rearrangement links TRBV10-3 to TRBJ1-5, with D hard to call. Germline CDR1 is ENHRY and CDR2 is SYGVKD. V was clipped by 1 base and J by 3 bases, with 7 bases between them. The CDR3 contains 14 residues. CDR3 loop: CAISEYSYNQPQHF. The CDR3 bases are TGTGCCATCAGTGAGTACAGCTACAATCAGCCCCAGCATTTT.

The chain links TRBV30 to TRBJ2-1; D perhaps matches TRBD2 (7 bases). Trimming took off 3 bases at V and 1 base at J, with 13 bases between the two ends. CDR1 GTSNPN and CDR2 SVGIG come from the germline V gene (reference sequence). This CDR3 has 15 residues. CDR3 in DNA: TGTGCCTGGAGAGGGGGAGCGGGATCCTACAATGAGCAGTTCTTC. It yields the protein CAWRGGAGSYNEQFF.

J is TRBJ2-3 and V is TRBV6-5; 8 bases line up with TRBD1. The germline V gene encodes CDR1 MNHEY and CDR2 SVGAGI. V gave up 6 bases and J gave up 6 bases; unmatched junction bases: 5. CDR3 length equals 13 residues. The CDR3 nucleotides read TGTGCCAGCAGGTGGACAGGGAGGGATACGCAGTATTTT. Protein: CASRWTGRDTQYF.

The chain uses TRBV7-9 and TRBJ1-2; D is possibly TRBD1 (6 bases). V was pared by 0 bases and J by 6 bases, with 11 bases between. The germline CDR1 and CDR2 sequences are SEHNR and FQNEAQ (reference sequence). The length of the CDR3 is 14 residues. This CDR3 is CASSLAWQGHGYTF. CDR3 sequence (DNA): TGTGCCAGCAGCTTAGCATGGCAGGGGCATGGCTACACCTTC. Variable domain in full (rest from reference TRBV7-9 and TRBJ1-2): DTGVSQNPRHKITKRGQNVTFRCDPISEHNRLYWYRQTLGQGPEFLTYFQNEAQLEKSRLLSDRFSAERPKGSFSTLEIQRTEQGDSAMYLCASSLAWQGHGYTFGSGTRLTVV.

This chain links TRBV7-2 with TRBJ1-1; D is perhaps TRBD1 (5 bases). Trimming pared 3 bases from V and 6 bases from J, leaving 14 bases between. CDR1 and CDR2 (germline): SGHTA, FQGNSA. The CDR3 length is 14 residues. The CDR3 sequence: CASSFAGILAEAFF. CDR3 bases: TGTGCCAGCAGCTTCGCAGGGATTCTCGCTGAAGCTTTCTTT.

This clone has more than one count but fewer than ten. The chain is built from TRBV15 and TRBJ2-5; no firm D call. Per the germline V gene, CDR1 is LNHNV and CDR2 is YYDKDF (reference sequence). CDR3 size: 15 residues. V dropped 0 bases and J dropped 3 bases, with 11 bases sitting between them. The CDR3 spells CATSRDFGVEETQYF. As DNA, the CDR3 is TGTGCCACCAGCAGAGATTTTGGAGTAGAAGAGACCCAGTACTTC.

A word on this clone: The same CDR3 can be traced to other DNA sequences in this sample. The chain is built from TRBV9 and TRBJ2-3; 11 bases align to TRBD2. The CDR3 runs 16 residues. The J segment lost 1 base and the V segment lost 2 bases, leaving 3 bases of the junction unmatched. The germline CDR1 and CDR2 sequences are SGDLS and YYNGEE. The CDR3 bases are TGTGCCAGCAGCGTCTTACTAGCGGGAGGCACAGATACGCAGTATTTT. Translated, it gives CASSVLLAGGTDTQYF.

V usage is TRBV9 and J usage is TRBJ2-7; 12 nucleotides match TRBD2. Trimming at V came to 0 bases and at J to 3 bases, leaving 4 bases not matched to a gene. From germline, CDR1 is SGDLS and CDR2 YYNGEE. This CDR3 spans 16 amino acids. DNA for the CDR3: TGTGCCAGCAGCGTAGGAGGACTAGCGGGACGCTACGAGCAGTACTTC. Encoded protein: CASSVGGLAGRYEQYF.

The chain is built from TRBV10-3 and TRBJ2-5; 7 bases match TRBD1. The CDR3 covers 14 residues. The germline gives CDR1 ENHRY, CDR2 SYGVKD. With V trimmed by 4 bases and J by 2 bases, 4 bases remained unmatched. The CDR3 here is CAISVGTEQETQYF. The CDR3 coding sequence is TGTGCCATCAGTGTAGGGACAGAACAAGAGACCCAGTACTTC.

The gene calls are TRBV20-1 and TRBJ2-7, with TRBD1 identical over 7 bases. V was pared by 5 bases and J by 8 bases, with 6 bases of the junction left unmatched. The germline V gene has CDR1 DFQATT and CDR2 SNEGSKA (reference sequence). The CDR3 sequence is 11 residues long. The CDR3 spells CSASPGQKQYF. The CDR3, as DNA: TGCAGTGCTTCACCGGGACAGAAGCAGTACTTC.

This clone occurred a few times. Other DNA sequences from this sample encode an identical CDR3 as well. The chain combines TRBV5-1 with TRBJ1-1; D perhaps matches TRBD1 (5 bases). Germline CDR1 is SGHRS and CDR2 is YFSETQ. V was shortened by 0 bases and J by 1 base, with 10 bases between the two germline ends. The CDR3 is made up of 15 amino acids. CDR3 nucleotides: TGCGCCAGCAGCTTGGCTGGGACGCCGAACACTGAAGCTTTCTTT. This translates into CASSLAGTPNTEAFF.

This clone turned up a few times. This sequence joins TRBV30 and TRBJ1-2; 7 nucleotides align to TRBD1. This CDR3 region has 14 residues. Germline CDR1 and CDR2: GTSNPN and SVGIG (reference sequence). Unmatched junction bases numbered 5, after V lost 3 bases and J lost 1 base. For the CDR3, the DNA is TGTGCCTGGAGGAGACAGGGACTTAACTATGGCTACACCTTC. This encodes CAWRRQGLNYGYTF.

Points on this clone: The junction departs from the called germline gene at one end, perhaps through a read error. This chain connects TRBV7-9 to TRBJ2-7; TRBD2 agrees at 10 bases. The CDR3 sequence is 17 residues long. Germline lookup yields CDR1 SEHNR and CDR2 FQNEAQ (reference sequence). Here the CDR3 reads CASSSLAGGIVTYGQYF. In nucleotides, the CDR3 is TGTGCCAGCAGCTCTTTAGCGGGAGGTATTGTTACCTACGGGCAGTACTTC. Combining the CDR3 with reference TRBV7-9 and TRBJ2-7 gives the whole variable domain DTGVSQNPRHKITKRGQNVTFRCDPISEHNRLYWYRQTLGQGPEFLTYFQNEAQLEKSRLLSDRFSAERPKGSFSTLEIQRTEQGDSAMYLCASSSLAGGIVTYGQYFGPGTRLTVT.

The gene calls are TRBV5-1 and TRBJ1-1; 7 nucleotides agree with TRBD1. CDR1 SGHRS and CDR2 YFSETQ come from the germline V gene. This CDR3 region has 15 residues. V lost 3 bases and J lost 0; bases outside the gene matches: 5. CDR3 protein: CASSSGTVMNTEAFF. The DNA of the CDR3 is TGCGCCAGCAGCTCCGGGACAGTCATGAACACTGAAGCTTTCTTT. The whole variable domain, remainder taken from reference TRBV5-1 and TRBJ1-1, is KAGVTQTPRYLIKTRGQQVTLSCSPISGHRSVSWYQQTPGQGLQFLFEYFSETQRNKGNFPGRFSGRQFSNSRSEMNVSTLELGDSALYLCASSSGTVMNTEAFFGQGTRLTVV.

This clone was seen once. This same CDR3 is encoded by further DNA sequences in the sample. This chain links TRBV30 with TRBJ1-5; unclear D gene. Trimming stripped 0 bases from V and 0 bases from J, with 3 bases between. CDR3 length: 13 amino acids. Germline CDR1 GTSNPN, CDR2 SVGIG (reference sequence). The CDR3 bases are TGTGCCTGGAGTGTAATTAGCAATCAGCCCCAGCATTTT. Protein: CAWSVISNQPQHF.

The sample holds a few counts of this clone. Other DNA variants within this sample encode the same CDR3. The chain employs TRBV9 and TRBJ2-2; D not certain. CDR3 length: 12 residues. V was pared by 0 bases and J by 5 bases, with 2 bases between. Germline values: CDR1 SGDLS, CDR2 YYNGEE. The CDR3 region is CASSVGTGELFF. DNA of the CDR3: TGTGCCAGCAGCGTAGGTACCGGGGAGCTGTTTTTT.

In its sample, this clone was seen a few times. The rearrangement joins TRBV30 to TRBJ1-2; 10 bases are a match to TRBD1. This CDR3 has 13 amino acids. The V and J ends lost 4 bases and 8 bases, in that order; junction bases with no gene match: 7. Germline V CDR1 and CDR2: GTSNPN, SVGIG (reference sequence). The CDR3 loop reads CAWKGQGRKGYTF. CDR3 nucleotide sequence: TGTGCCTGGAAGGGACAGGGGAGGAAGGGCTACACCTTC.

Concerning this clone itself: Other DNA sequences in this specimen translate into the identical CDR3. The J gene is TRBJ2-7, the V gene TRBV28; 9 nucleotides agree with TRBD1. CDR1 MDHEN and CDR2 SYDVKM come from the germline V gene. This CDR3 is built from 13 residues. V trimming: 6 bases; J trimming: 2 bases; junction bases outside the gene matches: 2. CDR3: CASSWTGAYEQYF. CDR3 nucleotides: TGTGCCAGCAGCTGGACAGGGGCCTACGAGCAGTACTTC.

There are a few counts of this clone. The chain has TRBV10-3 and TRBJ2-6, with D hard to call. Germline CDR1 ENHRY, CDR2 SYGVKD. This CDR3 comprises 15 residues. The V and J ends lost 3 bases and 0 bases respectively, with 6 bases between them. This CDR3 reads CAISDARSGANVLTF. In DNA form, the CDR3 reads TGTGCCATCAGTGACGCCCGCTCTGGGGCCAACGTCCTGACTTTC.

The table lists this clone with a count of one. The chain recombines TRBV28 with TRBJ2-1; maybe TRBD2 (5 bases). Per the germline V gene, CDR1 is MDHEN and CDR2 is SYDVKM. This CDR3 spans 13 amino acids. Trimming took off 3 bases at V and 9 bases at J, with 12 bases between the two ends. In DNA form, the CDR3 reads TGTGCCAGCAGTTTGTGGACCCGGGGTGAGCAGTTCTTC. This sequence encodes CASSLWTRGEQFF.

This clone was detected a few times. This chain uses TRBV29-1 with TRBJ2-3; 7 bases align to TRBD2. The CDR3 is 14 amino acids. Germline loops: CDR1 SQVTM, CDR2 ANQGSEA. The V and J ends lost 7 bases and 6 bases, in that order; junction bases with no gene match: 13. CDR3 sequence reads: CSAGRGSWSDTQYF. The DNA for the CDR3 is TGCAGCGCCGGGCGCGGGAGTTGGTCTGATACGCAGTATTTT.

The rearrangement joins TRBV29-1 to TRBJ2-2, with D hard to call. The CDR3 is 10 residues long. Germline values: CDR1 SQVTM, CDR2 ANQGSEA. V lost 6 bases to trimming and J lost 7 bases, with 6 bases between them. CDR3 sequence (DNA): TGCAGCGTGGGAAACGGGGAGCTGTTTTTT. It encodes CSVGNGELFF.

This clone came up a few times. The rearrangement joins TRBV9 to TRBJ2-3; D might be TRBD2 (5 bases). The CDR3 is 14 residues long. The V end lost 4 bases, the J end lost 6 bases, and 15 bases lay between the germline ends. Germline assignment: CDR1 SGDLS and CDR2 YYNGEE. Here the CDR3 reads CASSSLSTGDTQYF. DNA of the CDR3: TGTGCCAGCAGCAGCCTATCCACGGGGGATACGCAGTATTTT.

The chain links TRBV29-1 to TRBJ2-5; 7 nucleotides agree with TRBD1. The CDR3 has 13 amino acids. Trimming cost V 3 bases and J 4 bases; bases outside gene matches: 5. Germline V lookup: CDR1 SQVTM, CDR2 ANQGSEA. The CDR3, as DNA: TGCAGCGTTGAGAGGGGGCAGTTAGAGACCCAGTACTTC. Its translation is CSVERGQLETQYF. The full variable domain, its missing parts supplied by reference TRBV29-1 and TRBJ2-5, is SAVISQKPSRDICQRGTSLTIQCQVDSQVTMMFWYRQQPGQSLTLIATANQGSEATYESGFVIDKFPISRPNLTFSTLTVSNMSPEDSSIYLCSVERGQLETQYFGPGTRLLVL.

This clone was detected only a few times. Other nucleotide sequences from this sample produce the same CDR3. The genes are TRBV30 and TRBJ2-5; no definite D call. The V gene lost 1 base and the J gene lost 5 bases, with 8 bases spanning the gap. The germline gives CDR1 GTSNPN, CDR2 SVGIG (reference sequence). The CDR3 is 12 amino acids. CDR3 in DNA: TGTGCCTGGAGTGGGGGTAGGGAGACCCAGTACTTC. It translates to CAWSGGRETQYF.

This clone was detected only a few times. This rearrangement joins TRBV6-1 to TRBJ2-3, with no clear D. Germline CDR1 and CDR2: MNHNS and SASEGT. V was pared by 1 base and J by 0 bases, with 2 bases between. The CDR3 runs to 13 residues. The CDR3, as DNA: TGTGCCAGCAGTGAAGTCAGCACAGATACGCAGTATTTT. This sequence encodes CASSEVSTDTQYF.